The entry that follows covers one TCR beta chain sequence. This entry belongs to a study of blood T cell repertoires in COVID-19. About the study: The United States, Italy and Spain provided the acute and convalescent COVID-19 samples. T cells, B-cell-depleted T cells, or PBMCs provided the cDNA or gDNA that served as material.

V lost 7 bases, J lost 1 base, and 14 bases lay in between. CDR3 length equals 15 residues. Germline V lookup: CDR1 LNHDA, CDR2 SQIVND (reference sequence). As handled by the study authors: For nucleated cells, counts were estimated from reference gene primer amplification. Produced via immunoSEQ multiplex PCR; TCRdb's table is partial and in-frame only. That table is the source of V, J and clone size, and D and trimming were worked out from the DNA. The sample includes some 150,000 clones, roughly 80% of them seen just once. This rearrangement joins TRBV19 to TRBJ1-5; no reliable D call. The sequence was collected from a human donor with acute or convalescent COVID-19. The donor label of this sample is uncertain. The sequencing input was peripheral blood. The CDR3 DNA reads TGTGCCAGTACCACTCAAACGCGGAGCAATCAGCCCCAGCATTTT. Its translation: CASTTQTRSNQPQHF.